A single TCR beta chain is shown here with its context. The data are from a study of blood T cell repertoires in COVID-19. Turning to the study itself: PBMCs, B-cell-depleted T cells, or T cells provided the cDNA or gDNA that made up the material.

Germline lookup yields CDR1 SNHLY and CDR2 FYNNEI. Trimming stripped 5 bases from V and 1 base from J, with 15 bases between. The CDR3 totals 15 residues. TCRdb's copy holds only in-frame clones and misses some; the assay was immunoSEQ multiplex PCR. The sample consists of roughly 180,000 clones, 65% to 90% of them appearing once. Adults between roughly 18 and 89 years of age took part from about two dozen US areas. This receptor was obtained from a man aged 35 to 55 who had recovered from COVID-19. Sequenced input: PBMCs or T cells enriched from blood (not recorded which). V is TRBV2 and J is TRBJ2-7; TRBD1 is a possible D gene (6 bases). DNA of the CDR3: TGTGCCAGCAGTTGGCCGGGACAACGATCCTACGAGCAGTACTTC. It codes for CASSWPGQRSYEQYF.